The T cell receptor (beta chain) described here comes from a study of blood T cell repertoires in COVID-19. Study context: From the United States, Italy and Spain came samples of acute and convalescent COVID-19.

Per the original data handling: Researchers report that nucleated cell counts were estimated from reference gene primer amplification. Here immunoSEQ multiplex PCR was the method, and the copy in TCRdb shows in-frame clones only, minus some. Clonal size and the V and J genes are those of that table, whereas D and trimming came from the DNA. The top ten hold almost 1.5% of the sample, which has 400,000 to 450,000 clones, roughly 89% seen once. The sequenced sample consisted of peripheral blood. The clonotype comes from a woman aged 25 to 39 with active or convalescent COVID-19.

The CDR3 DNA reads TGTGCCAGCAGGTTGGGACAGGGATATCAGCCCCAGCATTTT. It encodes CASRLGQGYQPQHF. The chain employs TRBV6-5 and TRBJ1-5; 9 bases match TRBD1. The germline V gene encodes CDR1 MNHEY and CDR2 SVGAGI. V lost 6 bases, J lost 5 bases, and 5 bases stayed unmatched. The CDR3 is 14 amino acids.